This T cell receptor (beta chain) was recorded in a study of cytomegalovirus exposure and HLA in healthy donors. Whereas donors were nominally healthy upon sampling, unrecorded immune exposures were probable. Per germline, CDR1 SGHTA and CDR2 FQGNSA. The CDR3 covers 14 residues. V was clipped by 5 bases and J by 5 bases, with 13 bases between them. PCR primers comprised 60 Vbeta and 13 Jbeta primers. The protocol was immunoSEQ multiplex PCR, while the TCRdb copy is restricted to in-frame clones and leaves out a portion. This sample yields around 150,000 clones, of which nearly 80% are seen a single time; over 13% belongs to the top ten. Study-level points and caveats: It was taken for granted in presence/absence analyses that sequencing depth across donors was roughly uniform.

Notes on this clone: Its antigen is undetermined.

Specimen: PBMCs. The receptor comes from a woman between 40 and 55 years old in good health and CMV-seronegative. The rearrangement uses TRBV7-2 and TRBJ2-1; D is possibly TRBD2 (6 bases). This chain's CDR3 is CASSRLGPDNEQFF. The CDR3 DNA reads TGTGCCAGCAGCCGACTAGGCCCCGACAATGAGCAGTTCTTC.